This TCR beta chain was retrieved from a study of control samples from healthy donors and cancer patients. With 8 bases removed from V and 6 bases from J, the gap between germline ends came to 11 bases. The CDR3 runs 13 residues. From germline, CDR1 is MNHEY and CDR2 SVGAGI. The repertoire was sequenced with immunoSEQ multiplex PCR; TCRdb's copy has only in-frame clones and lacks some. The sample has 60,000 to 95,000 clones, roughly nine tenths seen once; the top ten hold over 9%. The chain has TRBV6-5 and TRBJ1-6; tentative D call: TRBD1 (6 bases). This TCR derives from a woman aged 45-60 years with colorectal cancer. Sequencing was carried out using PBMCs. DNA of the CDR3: TGTGCCAGCGTTGGACAGACTAATTCACCCCTCCACTTT. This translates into CASVGQTNSPLHF.